This T cell receptor beta chain was obtained from a study of shared clonotypes between healthy human individuals. Profiling relied on immunoSEQ multiplex PCR, and the TCRdb table lists in-frame clones only, not all of them. The table includes roughly 2.5 million clones, 90% to 95% detected once. V was trimmed by 1 base and J by 3 bases, leaving 6 bases between them. There are 13 residues in the CDR3. Germline V CDR1 and CDR2: MDHEN, SYDVKM. Only a few counts were recorded for this clone. A split of CD4+ cells into CD45RA+ naive and CD45RA-negative memory subsets was performed. The sequence was collected from a man between 18 and 35 years old in good health. Source material: naive CD4+ T cells sorted from blood. The sample's subset: CD45RA+ positively selected. The chain carries TRBV28 and TRBJ1-1; D gene uncertain. CDR3 sequence reads: CASSLFSDTEAFF. The DNA for the CDR3 is TGTGCCAGCAGTTTATTCTCCGACACTGAAGCTTTCTTT.